Included here is one T cell receptor (beta chain) sequence, with context. Its antigen is currently not known. Base-call qualities are not available, and no considerably larger clone is one nucleotide away. This sample stems from a study of blood T cell repertoires in COVID-19 (TCRdb year 2020). Regarding the complete study: Samples from collaborators originated in the United States, Italy and Spain and spanned both the acute and convalescent phases of COVID-19. The material from the prospective study consisted of cDNA or gDNA derived from T cells, B-cell-depleted T cells, or PBMCs. Subjects who had been exposed to COVID-19, were actively infected with it, or had recovered from it provided the deeply sampled blood TCRbeta repertoires that made up the dataset. The repertoires were made available in a free public database intended to serve as a resource for research on the immune response to SARS-CoV-2. Samples came from the ongoing ImmuneRACE study (first 160 participants) plus 1,254 subjects from 6 global collaborators. Sample metadata almost always included a de-identified subject ID, COVID-19 status, age in years and sex. Where available, HLA class I and class II types were obtained from metadata supplied by the sample provider rather than from assay-based typing. On the study overall, not on this receptor specifically: Clinical and demographic metadata were provided uncurated, with the amount varying by source and participant.

The immunoSEQ Assay, a bias-controlled multiplex PCR, was used to amplify TCRbeta CDR3 regions from genomic DNA. In the source study's methods: Nucleated cell counts per sample were estimated from amplification of reference gene primers within the assay. Sequence reads were collapsed and filtered to measure the absolute abundance of every unique TCRbeta CDR3 rearrangement. For each sample, productive Simpson clonality was calculated as the square root of Simpson's diversity index across productive rearrangements. TCRdb retrieved this table from immuneACCESS and kept in-frame rearrangements only. Not all clones are present; in checked studies, unresolved V genes account for under half, and no reason is known for the remainder. D and trimming come from the DNA, and the V and J calls and clone size come from that table. The sample table contains around 190,000 clones; only one count was recorded for 84% of them. The ten largest account for roughly 13% of the sample.

Collaborating institutions collected whole blood in K2EDTA tubes following their own protocols. Collaborator samples were shipped for TCRbeta analysis as frozen whole blood, isolated PBMCs, or DNA extracted from either sample type. This receptor was taken from a human donor in a cohort sampled during active COVID-19. The sequenced sample consisted of peripheral blood.

Read as DNA, the sequence is TGTGCCAGCAGCCCCACCCGAGGGGGAACTAGCACAGATACGCAGTATTTT. Its protein product is CASSPTRGGTSTDTQYF. The chain was built from TRBV11-2 and TRBJ2-3; a tentative D match to TRBD1 spans 6 bases. V is shortened by 5 bases, J by 0 bases, and the region joining them spans 18 bases. In the germline V gene, CDR1 corresponds to SGHAT and CDR2 to FQNNGV. The CDR3 starts with the cysteine, ends with the phenylalanine, and has 17 residues. This entry keeps only the CDR3 DNA: 51 bases, framed from base 1.